The sequence of this T cell receptor beta chain was determined in a study of Ad26.COV2.S vaccination and SARS-CoV-2 variants. Treatment defined: some 20 received Ad26.COV2.S at low or high dose, single or two shots; several received placebo; per-sample allocation not given. It was on day 63 after the first vaccine or placebo injection that samples were taken. Trimming pared 0 bases from V and 0 bases from J, leaving 12 bases between. Germline V CDR1 and CDR2: SGHRS, YFSETQ. The CDR3 spans 16 residues. Some clones are missing from TCRdb's copy, which holds only in-frame ones; the method was immunoSEQ multiplex PCR. Of a few hundred thousand clones detected, 85% to 90% appear once; the ten largest clones hold 3.5% to 4%.

This receptor was obtained from a person between 18 and 65 years old who received the Ad26.COV2.S COVID-19 vaccine or a placebo. This chain connects TRBV5-1 to TRBJ1-1, with a possible D match to TRBD1 (5 bases). Here the sequenced sample was peripheral blood, taken in a trial of Ad26.COV2.S vaccine versus placebo. The CDR3 coding sequence is TGCGCCAGCAGCTTGGAAACAGGCCCCATGAACACTGAAGCTTTCTTT. Amino acids: CASSLETGPMNTEAFF.